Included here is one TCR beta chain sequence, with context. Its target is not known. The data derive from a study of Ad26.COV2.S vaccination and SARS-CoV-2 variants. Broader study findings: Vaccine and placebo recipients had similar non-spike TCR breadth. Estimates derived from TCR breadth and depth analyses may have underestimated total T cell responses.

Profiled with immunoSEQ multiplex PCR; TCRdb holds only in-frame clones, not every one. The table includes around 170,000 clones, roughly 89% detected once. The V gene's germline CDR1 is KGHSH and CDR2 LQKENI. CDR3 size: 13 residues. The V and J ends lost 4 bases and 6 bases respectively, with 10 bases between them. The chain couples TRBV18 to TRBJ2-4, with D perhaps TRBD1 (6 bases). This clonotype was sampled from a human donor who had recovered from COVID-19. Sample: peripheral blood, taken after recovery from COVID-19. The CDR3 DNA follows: TGTGCCAGCTCACAAGAACAGGGAAACATTCAGTACTTC. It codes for CASSQEQGNIQYF. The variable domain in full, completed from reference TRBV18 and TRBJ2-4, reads NAGVMQNPRHLVRRRGQEARLRCSPMKGHSHVYWYRQLPEEGLKFMVYLQKENIIDESGMPKERFSAEFPKEGPSILRIQQVVRGDSAAYFCASSQEQGNIQYFGAGTRLSVL.